The next 10 T cell receptor beta chains were all read from a single sample in a study. Each CDR3 protein gets one entry after TCRdb re-called the RT-PCR reads with MiXCR. This sample carries hundreds of thousands of distinct CDR3 sequences, 13% to 15% of them seen once, and the ten largest clones take 3.6%. The sequencing input was memory CD4+ T cells from blood. The receptors here all came from a female donor in good health, serving as a healthy control.

This chain connects TRBV7-2 to TRBJ1-2; D is undetermined. Germline CDR1 SGHTA, CDR2 FQGNSA. This CDR3 is built from 12 residues. V lost 8 bases to trimming and J lost 1 base, with 8 bases between them. The CDR3 protein is CASVTDNYGYTF. CDR3 DNA: TGTGCCAGCGTCACCGATAACTATGGCTACACCTTC.

The chain combines TRBV20-1 with TRBJ1-5, with TRBD1 as a possible D gene (5 bases). V was clipped by 4 bases and J by 0 bases, with 10 bases between them. The germline gives CDR1 DFQATT, CDR2 SNEGSKA (reference sequence). The CDR3 is 14 residues long. The DNA of the CDR3 is TGCAGTGCTAAAAACAGGTATAGCAATCAGCCCCAGCATTTT. Protein: CSAKNRYSNQPQHF.

The chain employs TRBV20-1 and TRBJ1-5; TRBD1 matches at 8 bases. The CDR3 covers 14 residues. The trim removed 6 bases at V and 2 bases at J, leaving 6 bases unmatched. Germline CDR1 reads DFQATT; CDR2 reads SNEGSKA (reference sequence). CDR3 amino acids: CSAQDRVGNQPQHF. The CDR3 nucleotides read TGCAGTGCGCAGGACAGGGTCGGCAATCAGCCCCAGCATTTT.

This clonotype has just a few counts. This sequence joins TRBV28 and TRBJ1-2; D call uncertain. CDR1 and CDR2 (germline): MDHEN, SYDVKM. Trimming pared 1 base from V and 0 bases from J, leaving 9 bases between. This CDR3 has 15 amino acids. This chain's CDR3 is CASSLYAASNYGYTF. The CDR3 DNA follows: TGTGCCAGCAGTTTATACGCCGCCTCTAACTATGGCTACACCTTC.

This clonotype was counted ten times or more. Here the CDR3 DNA reads TGCGCCAGCATGAGGACAGGGGGCTCTGACGAGCAGTACTTC. Translating gives CASMRTGGSDEQYF. This rearrangement joins TRBV5-1 to TRBJ2-7, with 11 bases identical to TRBD1. Germline V gene sequence: CDR1 SGHRS, CDR2 YFSETQ. This CDR3 region has 14 residues. The ends lost 6 bases at V and 5 bases at J; junction bases unmatched: 7. Full variable domain (remainder filled in from reference TRBV5-1 and TRBJ2-7): KAGVTQTPRYLIKTRGQQVTLSCSPISGHRSVSWYQQTPGQGLQFLFEYFSETQRNKGNFPGRFSGRQFSNSRSEMNVSTLELGDSALYLCASMRTGGSDEQYFGPGTRLTVT.

This clonotype was seen a handful of times. The chain combines TRBV5-6 with TRBJ1-1; D perhaps matches TRBD1 (6 bases). The CDR3 consists of 14 residues. Germline V gene lookup returns CDR1 SGHDT and CDR2 YYEEEE. V lost 4 bases, J lost 6 bases, and 16 bases lay in between. The CDR3 spells CASSLIRGDPEAFF. The CDR3 DNA is TGTGCCAGCAGCCTCATCAGGGGAGATCCTGAAGCTTTCTTT.

Many counts were recorded for this clonotype. The chain couples TRBV4-1 to TRBJ2-3, with D hard to call. V lost 2 bases and J 3 bases, leaving 6 bases between the germline ends. The germline V gene encodes CDR1 MGHRA and CDR2 YSYEKL. The CDR3 contains 13 residues. DNA for the CDR3: TGCGCCAGCAGCCAACAAGGGACAGATACGCAGTATTTT. It is translated as CASSQQGTDTQYF.

This clonotype showed up just once. The CDR3 loop reads CASSYSTVATRTLNTEAFF. DNA for the CDR3: TGTGCCAGCAGTTACTCGACGGTGGCAACACGAACCCTGAACACTGAAGCTTTCTTT. The chain recombines TRBV6-2 or TRBV6-3 with TRBJ1-1, with D uncertain. V was clipped by 0 bases and J by 0 bases, with 20 bases between them. This CDR3 is built from 19 residues. Germline assignment: CDR1 MNHEY and CDR2 SVGEGT.

This clonotype was seen ten or more times. The rearrangement uses TRBV9 and TRBJ2-1; the D gene is possibly TRBD2 (6 bases). This CDR3 contains 15 residues. Germline V gene lookup returns CDR1 SGDLS and CDR2 YYNGEE. The germline V and J ends were trimmed by 2 bases and 2 bases, with 11 bases remaining between them. CDR3 DNA: TGTGCCAGCAGCGTTAGCGGAGGGACCTACAATGAGCAGTTCTTC. Its protein is CASSVSGGTYNEQFF.

V gene TRBV20-1 combines with J gene TRBJ2-7; no clear D. CDR1 is DFQATT and CDR2 is SNEGSKA in the germline V gene (reference sequence). The V end was cut by 5 bases, the J end by 7 bases, with 15 bases between. There are 12 residues in the CDR3. CDR3 sequence: CSAYIQEREQYF. The CDR3 bases are TGCAGTGCTTACATCCAAGAACGAGAGCAGTACTTC.